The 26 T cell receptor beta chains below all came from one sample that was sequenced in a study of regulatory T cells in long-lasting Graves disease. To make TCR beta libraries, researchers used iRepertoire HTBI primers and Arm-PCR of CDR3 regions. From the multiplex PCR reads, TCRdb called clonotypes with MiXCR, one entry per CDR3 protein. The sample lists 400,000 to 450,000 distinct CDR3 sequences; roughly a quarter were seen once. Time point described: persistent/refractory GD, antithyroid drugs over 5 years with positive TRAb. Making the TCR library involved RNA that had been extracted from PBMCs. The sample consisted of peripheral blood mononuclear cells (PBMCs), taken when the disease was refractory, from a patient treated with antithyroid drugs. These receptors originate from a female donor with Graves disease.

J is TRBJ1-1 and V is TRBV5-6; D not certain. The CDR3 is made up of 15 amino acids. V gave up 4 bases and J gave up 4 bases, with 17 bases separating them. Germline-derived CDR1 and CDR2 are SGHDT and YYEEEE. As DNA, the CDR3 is TGTGCCAGCAGCCCCTTACGGGTGATAGGCACTGAAGCTTTCTTT. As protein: CASSPLRVIGTEAFF. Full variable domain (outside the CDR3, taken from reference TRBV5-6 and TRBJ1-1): DAGVTQSPTHLIKTRGQQVTLRCSPKSGHDTVSWYQQALGQGPQFIFQYYEEEERQRGNFPDRFSGHQFPNYSSELNVNALLLGDSALYLCASSPLRVIGTEAFFGQGTRLTVV.

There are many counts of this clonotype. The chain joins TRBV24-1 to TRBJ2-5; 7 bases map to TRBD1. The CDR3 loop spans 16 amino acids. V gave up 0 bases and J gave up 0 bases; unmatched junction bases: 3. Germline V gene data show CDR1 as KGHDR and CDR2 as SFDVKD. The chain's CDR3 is CATSDLNRGDQETQYF. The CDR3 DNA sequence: TGTGCCACCAGTGATTTGAACAGGGGAGACCAAGAGACCCAGTACTTC.

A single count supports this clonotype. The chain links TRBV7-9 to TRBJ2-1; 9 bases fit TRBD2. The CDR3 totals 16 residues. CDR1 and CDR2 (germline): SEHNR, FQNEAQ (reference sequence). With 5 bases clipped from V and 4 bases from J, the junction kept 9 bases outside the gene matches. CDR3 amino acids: CASSEGLARPYNEQFF. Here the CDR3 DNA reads TGTGCCAGCAGCGAAGGACTAGCGAGACCTTACAATGAGCAGTTCTTC.

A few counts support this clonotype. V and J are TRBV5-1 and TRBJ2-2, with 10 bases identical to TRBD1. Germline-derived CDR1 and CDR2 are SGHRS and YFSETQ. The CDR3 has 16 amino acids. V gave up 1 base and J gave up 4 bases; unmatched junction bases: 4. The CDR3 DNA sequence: TGCGCCAGCAGCTTGAAGGGACAGGGGTCCACCGGGGAGCTGTTTTTT. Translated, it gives CASSLKGQGSTGELFF.

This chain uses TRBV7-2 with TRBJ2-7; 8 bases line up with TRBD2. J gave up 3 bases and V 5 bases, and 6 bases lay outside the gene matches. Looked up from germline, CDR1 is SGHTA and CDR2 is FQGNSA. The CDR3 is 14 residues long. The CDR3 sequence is CASSHKTSVYEQYF. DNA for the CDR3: TGTGCCAGCAGCCACAAGACTAGCGTCTACGAGCAGTACTTC.

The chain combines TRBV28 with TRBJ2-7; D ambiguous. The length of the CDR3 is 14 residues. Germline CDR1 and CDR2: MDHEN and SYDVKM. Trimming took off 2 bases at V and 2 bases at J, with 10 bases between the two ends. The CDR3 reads CASSLISLAYEQYF. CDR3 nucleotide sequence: TGTGCCAGCAGTTTAATAAGCCTGGCCTACGAGCAGTACTTC.

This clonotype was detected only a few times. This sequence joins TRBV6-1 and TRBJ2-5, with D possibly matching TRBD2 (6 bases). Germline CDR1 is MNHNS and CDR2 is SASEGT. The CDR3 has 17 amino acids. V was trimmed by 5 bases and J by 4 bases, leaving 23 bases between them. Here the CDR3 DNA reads TGTGCCAGCAGTCGAACCACCGGGAGCACAGGATCAGAGACCCAGTACTTC. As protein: CASSRTTGSTGSETQYF.

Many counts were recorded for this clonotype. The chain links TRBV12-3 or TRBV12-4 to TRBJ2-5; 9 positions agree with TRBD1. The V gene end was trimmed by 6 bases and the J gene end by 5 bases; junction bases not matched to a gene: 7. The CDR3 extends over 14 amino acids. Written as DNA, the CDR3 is TGTGCCAGCAGCGGGGGACAGGGCCTTGAGACCCAGTACTTC. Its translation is CASSGGQGLETQYF.

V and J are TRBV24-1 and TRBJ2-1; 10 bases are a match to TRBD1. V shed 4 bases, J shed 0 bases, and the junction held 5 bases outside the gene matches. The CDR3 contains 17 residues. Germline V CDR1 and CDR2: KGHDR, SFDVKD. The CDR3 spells CATSEGQGLDSYNEQFF. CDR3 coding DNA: TGTGCCACCAGTGAGGGACAGGGGTTAGACTCCTACAATGAGCAGTTCTTC.

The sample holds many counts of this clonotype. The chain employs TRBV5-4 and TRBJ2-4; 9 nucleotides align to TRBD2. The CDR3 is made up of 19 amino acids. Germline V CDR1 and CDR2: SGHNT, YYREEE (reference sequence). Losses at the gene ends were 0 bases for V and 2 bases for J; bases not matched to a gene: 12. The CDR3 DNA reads TGTGCCAGCAGCTTGGTGGGATATAGCGGGAGATCCACCAAAAACATTCAGTACTTC. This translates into CASSLVGYSGRSTKNIQYF.

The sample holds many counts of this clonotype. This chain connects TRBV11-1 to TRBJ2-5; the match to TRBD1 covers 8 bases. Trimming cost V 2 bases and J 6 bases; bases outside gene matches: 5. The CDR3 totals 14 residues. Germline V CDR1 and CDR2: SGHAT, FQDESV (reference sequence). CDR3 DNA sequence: TGTGCCAGCAGCTTATCCGACAGGGGAAAGACCCAGTACTTC. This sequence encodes CASSLSDRGKTQYF.

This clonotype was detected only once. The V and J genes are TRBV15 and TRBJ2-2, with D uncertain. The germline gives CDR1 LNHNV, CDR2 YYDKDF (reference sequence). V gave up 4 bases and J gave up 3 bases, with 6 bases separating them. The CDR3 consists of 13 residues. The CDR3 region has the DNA TGTGCCACCAGCAAGGGATACACCGGGGAGCTGTTTTTT. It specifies CATSKGYTGELFF.

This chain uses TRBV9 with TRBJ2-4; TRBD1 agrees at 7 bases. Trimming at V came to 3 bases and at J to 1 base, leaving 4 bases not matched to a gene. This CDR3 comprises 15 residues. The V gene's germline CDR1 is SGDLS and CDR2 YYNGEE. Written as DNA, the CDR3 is TGTGCCAGCAGCGAGGGACAGTACGCCAAAAACATTCAGTACTTC. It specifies CASSEGQYAKNIQYF.

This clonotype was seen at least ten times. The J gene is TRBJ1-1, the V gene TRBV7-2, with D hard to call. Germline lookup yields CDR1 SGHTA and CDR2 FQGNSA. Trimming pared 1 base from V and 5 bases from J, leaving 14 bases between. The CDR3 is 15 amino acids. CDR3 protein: CASSLDLRKRTEAFF. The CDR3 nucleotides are TGTGCCAGCAGCTTAGATTTGAGGAAAAGGACTGAAGCTTTCTTT.

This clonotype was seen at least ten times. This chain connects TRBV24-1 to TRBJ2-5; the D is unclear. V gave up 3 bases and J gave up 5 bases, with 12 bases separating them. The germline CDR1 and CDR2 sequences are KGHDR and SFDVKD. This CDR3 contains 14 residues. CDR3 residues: CATSDVGREETQYF. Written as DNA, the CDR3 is TGTGCCACCAGTGATGTAGGGCGCGAGGAGACCCAGTACTTC.

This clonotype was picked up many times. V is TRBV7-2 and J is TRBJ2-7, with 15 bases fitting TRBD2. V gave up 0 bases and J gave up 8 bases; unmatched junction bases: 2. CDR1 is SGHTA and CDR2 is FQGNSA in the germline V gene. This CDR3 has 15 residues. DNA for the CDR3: TGTGCCAGCAGCTTAGCAGGGACTAGCGGGGGGAAGCAGTACTTC. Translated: CASSLAGTSGGKQYF.

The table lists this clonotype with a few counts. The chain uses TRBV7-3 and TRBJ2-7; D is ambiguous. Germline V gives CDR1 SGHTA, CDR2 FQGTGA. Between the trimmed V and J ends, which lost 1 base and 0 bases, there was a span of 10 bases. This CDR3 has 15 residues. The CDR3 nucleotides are TGTGCCAGCAGCTTAATTTCCAGCCCCTCCTACGAGCAGTACTTC. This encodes CASSLISSPSYEQYF.

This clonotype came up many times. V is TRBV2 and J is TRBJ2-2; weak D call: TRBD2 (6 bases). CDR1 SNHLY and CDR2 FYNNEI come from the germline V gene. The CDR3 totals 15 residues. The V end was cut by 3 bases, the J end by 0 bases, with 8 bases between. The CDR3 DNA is TGTGCCAGCAGTGAGACTAGGGCGAACACCGGGGAGCTGTTTTTT. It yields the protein CASSETRANTGELFF.

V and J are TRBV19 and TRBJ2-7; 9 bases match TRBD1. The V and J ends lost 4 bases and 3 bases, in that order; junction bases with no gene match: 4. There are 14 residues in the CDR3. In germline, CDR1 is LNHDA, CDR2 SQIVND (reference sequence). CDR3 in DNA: TGTGCCAGTAGTACCACGGACAGGGGCTACGAGCAGTACTTC. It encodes CASSTTDRGYEQYF.

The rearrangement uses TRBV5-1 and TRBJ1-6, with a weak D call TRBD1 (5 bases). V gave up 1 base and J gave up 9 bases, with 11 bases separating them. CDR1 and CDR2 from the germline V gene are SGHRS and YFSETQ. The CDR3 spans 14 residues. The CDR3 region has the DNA TGCGCCAGCAGCTTGATCGGGGGTAGTTCACCCCTCCACTTT. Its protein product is CASSLIGGSSPLHF.

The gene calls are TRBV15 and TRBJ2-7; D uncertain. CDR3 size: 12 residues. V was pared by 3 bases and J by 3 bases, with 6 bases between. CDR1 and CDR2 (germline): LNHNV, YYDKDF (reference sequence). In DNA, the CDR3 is TGTGCCACCAGCAGCGAGTTCTACGAGCAGTACTTC. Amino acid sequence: CATSSEFYEQYF.

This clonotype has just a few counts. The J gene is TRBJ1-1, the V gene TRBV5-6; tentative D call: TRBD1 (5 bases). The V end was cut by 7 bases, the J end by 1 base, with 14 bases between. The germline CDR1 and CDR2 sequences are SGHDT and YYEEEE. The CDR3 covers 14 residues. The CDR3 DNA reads TGTGCCAGCGAACCGACAGTGGGGAACACTGAAGCTTTCTTT. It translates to CASEPTVGNTEAFF. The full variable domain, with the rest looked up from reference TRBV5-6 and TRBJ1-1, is DAGVTQSPTHLIKTRGQQVTLRCSPKSGHDTVSWYQQALGQGPQFIFQYYEEEERQRGNFPDRFSGHQFPNYSSELNVNALLLGDSALYLCASEPTVGNTEAFFGQGTRLTVV.

The CDR3 region has the DNA TGCAGCGTTGGGCGGGTGGGTGAAGCTTTCTTT. It yields the protein CSVGRVGEAFF. The chain joins TRBV29-1 to TRBJ1-1; D is unresolved. This CDR3 is built from 11 residues. The germline V and J ends were trimmed by 4 bases and 7 bases, with 10 bases remaining between them. CDR1 and CDR2 (germline): SQVTM, ANQGSEA.

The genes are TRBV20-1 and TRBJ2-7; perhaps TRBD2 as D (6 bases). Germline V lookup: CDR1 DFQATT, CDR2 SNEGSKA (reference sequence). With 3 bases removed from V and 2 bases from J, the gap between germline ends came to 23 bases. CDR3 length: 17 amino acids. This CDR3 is CSASSIGIAVNPYEQYF. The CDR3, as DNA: TGCAGTGCTAGTTCGATAGGTATAGCGGTGAATCCCTACGAGCAGTACTTC.

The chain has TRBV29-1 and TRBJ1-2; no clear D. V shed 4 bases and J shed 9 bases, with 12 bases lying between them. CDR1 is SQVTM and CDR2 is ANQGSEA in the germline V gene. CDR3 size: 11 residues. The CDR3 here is CSVGEPRSYTF. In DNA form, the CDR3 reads TGCAGCGTTGGAGAGCCCAGGAGCTACACCTTC.

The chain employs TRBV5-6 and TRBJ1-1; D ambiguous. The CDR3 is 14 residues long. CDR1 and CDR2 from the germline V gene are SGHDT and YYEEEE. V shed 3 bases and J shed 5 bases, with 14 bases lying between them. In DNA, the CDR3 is TGTGCCAGCAGCTCCTATTCGATACGGACTGAAGCTTTCTTT. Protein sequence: CASSSYSIRTEAFF.